The 9 T cell receptor beta chains in this list originate from one sample, sequenced in a study of T cells in Graves' hyperthyroidism and ophthalmopathy. Researchers took RNA transcripts and amplified the TCR beta CDR3 regions from them. The HTBI primer set was used in a first-round RT-PCR of the TCR CDR3. TCRdb re-called the multiplex PCR reads through MiXCR, storing one row per CDR3 protein. The sample carries 500,000 to 650,000 distinct CDR3 sequences, 14% recorded once. Sequenced sample: blood. The receptors here all came from a woman in her fifties or sixties with Graves' ophthalmopathy.

This clonotype came up a few times. The CDR3 protein is CSARRGASGTNNEQFF. The CDR3 coding sequence is TGCAGTGCTAGACGGGGCGCTAGCGGGACTAACAATGAGCAGTTCTTC. This chain links TRBV20-1 with TRBJ2-1, with 9 bases lining up with TRBD2. CDR1 and CDR2 from the germline V gene are DFQATT and SNEGSKA (reference sequence). CDR3 length: 16 residues. After removal of 2 bases from V and 5 bases from J, the junction contained 10 bases not matched to a gene.

This clonotype is classed as medium-sized (0.01 to 0.1%). The rearrangement uses TRBV20-1 and TRBJ2-7, with a possible D match to TRBD2 (6 bases). Trimming left V 6 bases short and J 5 bases short, with 20 bases between. The germline V gene encodes CDR1 DFQATT and CDR2 SNEGSKA (reference sequence). CDR3 length: 14 amino acids. CDR3 coding DNA: TGCAGTGCCCGCTCGGGAGACGGGGACCACGAGCAGTACTTC. Protein product: CSARSGDGDHEQYF.

This clonotype has ten or more counts. The V and J genes are TRBV3-1 and TRBJ2-7, with unresolved D. This CDR3 region has 14 residues. Deletions cut 0 bases from V and 2 bases from J, with 8 bases between. The germline V gene encodes CDR1 LGHDT and CDR2 YNNKEL (reference sequence). The CDR3 reads CASSQDLVAYEQYF. DNA for the CDR3: TGTGCCAGCAGCCAAGATTTAGTAGCCTACGAGCAGTACTTC.

The chain carries TRBV4-1 and TRBJ2-7, with D possibly TRBD2 on 5 matching bases. The CDR3 is 15 residues long. The germline V and J ends were trimmed by 1 base and 1 base, with 11 bases remaining between them. Germline V gives CDR1 MGHRA, CDR2 YSYEKL. The CDR3 bases are TGCGCCAGCAGCCAAGTTTTCCCGGGGTCCTACGAGCAGTACTTC. Protein: CASSQVFPGSYEQYF.

The chain recombines TRBV5-4 with TRBJ2-1, with TRBD1 matching 7 bases. V lost 2 bases to trimming and J lost 8 bases; unmatched junction nucleotides: 7. The CDR3 sequence is 14 residues long. CDR1 is SGHNT and CDR2 is YYREEE in the germline V gene (reference sequence). CDR3: CASSFETGFYEQFF. CDR3 nucleotide sequence: TGTGCCAGCAGCTTCGAGACAGGGTTTTATGAGCAGTTCTTC.

The table lists this clonotype with many counts. The CDR3 reads CASSQAGTDYEQYF. As DNA, the CDR3 is TGTGCCAGCAGCCAAGCCGGGACAGACTACGAGCAGTACTTC. This rearrangement joins TRBV3-1 to TRBJ2-7; TRBD1 matches at 7 bases. This CDR3 spans 14 amino acids. The germline gives CDR1 LGHDT, CDR2 YNNKEL (reference sequence). Germline trimming cut 1 base from V and 3 bases from J; bases unmatched to any gene: 3.

This clonotype was seen ten or more times. V gene TRBV20-1 combines with J gene TRBJ2-7; D gene ambiguous. Trimming left V 8 bases short and J 0 bases short, with 11 bases between. In germline, CDR1 is DFQATT, CDR2 SNEGSKA (reference sequence). CDR3 length equals 12 residues. The CDR3 region is CSPLSDSYEQYF. As DNA, the CDR3 is TGCAGTCCCCTTTCAGACTCCTACGAGCAGTACTTC.

The chain has TRBV20-1 and TRBJ1-4; 7 bases match TRBD1. The CDR3 runs 14 residues. Germline trimming cut 3 bases from V and 7 bases from J; bases unmatched to any gene: 8. Germline V gives CDR1 DFQATT, CDR2 SNEGSKA (reference sequence). CDR3 protein: CSASSAGGGEKLFF. CDR3 nucleotide sequence: TGCAGTGCTAGTTCGGCAGGGGGGGGTGAAAAACTGTTTTTT.

This clonotype has ten or more counts. The chain is built from TRBV11-2 and TRBJ2-7, with 8 bases aligning to TRBD1. This CDR3 spans 16 amino acids. V shed 5 bases and J 1 base; nucleotides not matched to a gene: 10. CDR1 is SGHAT and CDR2 is FQNNGV in the germline V gene. The CDR3 DNA reads TGTGCCAGCAGCCCACTTCGACAGGGGAGATCCTACGAGCAGTACTTC. Its protein product is CASSPLRQGRSYEQYF.